The present T cell receptor beta chain was sequenced within a study of control samples from healthy donors and cancer patients (dated by TCRdb to 2020 to 2022). In the case of this clone: The specificity of this receptor is unknown. Base qualities are not provided; no much larger clone lies one nucleotide away.

From the cysteine up to the phenylalanine, the CDR3 has a length of 15 residues. Just the 45-base CDR3 DNA is kept, in frame starting at base 1. Trimming removed 0 bases from V and 0 bases from J, leaving 7 bases between the germline ends. The germline V gene gives CDR1 as SGDLS and CDR2 as YYNGEE. Library construction relied on the immunoSEQ multiplex PCR assay. TCRdb took over this immuneACCESS table, retaining in-frame rearrangements with V and J assigned. Such tables are incomplete; in checked studies, under half of the missing clones stem from an unresolved V gene, and the remainder is unexplained. In this sample the table shows some 120,000 clones, about 89% of which occur a single time. Of the sample, about 7.2% falls within the top ten clones.

The origin of this receptor is a woman aged 18-29 years in good health. Material for sequencing was blood. The chain is made from TRBV9 and TRBJ2-1; no confident D gene assignment can be made. The DNA sequence follows: TGTGCCAGCAGCGTAGGTAGTGTCTCCTACAATGAGCAGTTCTTC. Its amino acids are CASSVGSVSYNEQFF. Reference TRBV9 and TRBJ2-1 proteins supply the regions before and after the CDR3; the full variable domain is: DSGVTQTPKHLITATGQRVTLRCSPRSGDLSVYWYQQSLDQGLQFLIQYYNGEERAKGNILERFSAQQFPDLHSELNLSSLELGDSALYFCASSVGSVSYNEQFFGPGTRLTVL.